This entry is about one T cell receptor beta chain. Its binding antigen is unknown. The sample holds no much larger clone one base away, and base qualities are not on file. This sample was included in a study of radiotherapy plus CTLA-4 blockade in lung cancer (dated 2018 in TCRdb). At the level of the whole study: Among the enrolled patients, approximately 18% had an objective response, and about 31% reached disease control.

Overall study outcomes, separate from this receptor: Early dynamic changes in blood T cell clones, together with increased serum interferon-beta after radiation, were reported as the strongest predictors of response. After treatment with radiotherapy and ipilimumab, TCR clones that originated in tumors expanded in peripheral blood.

The library came from the immunoSEQ multiplex PCR assay. TCRdb obtained this table from immuneACCESS and retained in-frame rearrangements with V and J assigned. These tables miss some clones; where compared with another copy, unresolved V genes account for less than half of the shortfall, and the remainder is unexplained. For this sample there are approximately 35,000 clones; approximately 85% appear just once. About 5.6% of the sample is taken by the ten largest. The study tested focal radiation therapy combined with CTLA-4 blockade (ipilimumab) in patients with chemo-refractory metastatic non-small-cell lung cancer. The CDR3 numbers 15 residues from cysteine through phenylalanine. Only CDR3 DNA remains: 45 bases, in frame from the first base. From a lookup of the germline V gene, CDR1 and CDR2 are MGHDK and SYGVNS. V is pruned by 4 bases and J by 6 bases, leaving 9 bases of the junction without a gene match.

Rearrangement joined TRBV25-1 to TRBJ1-1, with 9 middle bases fitting TRBD1. The source is a human donor with non-small cell lung cancer who had stable disease on radiotherapy plus ipilimumab. The sample consisted of peripheral blood, taken from a patient treated with radiotherapy plus ipilimumab. Here is the DNA: TGTGCCAGCAGTGGGGGGACAGGGTTTGTATCTGAAGCTTTCTTT. This gives the protein CASSGGTGFVSEAFF.